This TCR beta chain was captured in a study of blood T cell repertoires in COVID-19. Study in general: COVID-19 samples from acute and convalescent phases originated in the United States, Italy and Spain.

Ages ranged from about 18 to 89 years, with residence in 24 US areas. Sequenced by immunoSEQ multiplex PCR; TCRdb stores in-frame clones only, minus some. The profile shows around 200,000 clones, approximately 86% of them singletons. CDR3 length: 16 amino acids. The germline V gene encodes CDR1 LNHDA and CDR2 SQIVND (reference sequence). V was pared by 9 bases and J by 6 bases, with 26 bases between. This clone appeared a few times. The sample taken for sequencing was PBMCs or T cells enriched from blood (not recorded which). This receptor was identified in a young woman who had been exposed to COVID-19. The chain links TRBV19 to TRBJ1-1; TRBD1 is a possible D gene (5 bases). The CDR3 spells CASGRPNIGGGAEAFF. In DNA form, the CDR3 reads TGTGCCAGCGGGCGACCCAATATTGGGGGAGGCGCTGAAGCTTTCTTT. Full variable domain (missing parts from reference TRBV19 and TRBJ1-1): DGGITQSPKYLFRKEGQNVTLSCEQNLNHDAMYWYRQDPGQGLRLIYYSQIVNDFQKGDIAEGYSVSREKKESFPLTVTSAQKNPTAFYLCASGRPNIGGGAEAFFGQGTRLTVV.